These 20 T cell receptor beta chains came from one sample sequenced in a study of beta chain features in type 1 diabetes. The sequenced template was cDNA made from the entire isolated RNA. Method: immunoSEQ multiplex PCR; TCRdb's copy keeps in-frame clones and lacks some. The sample includes 200,000 to 300,000 clones, about 63% of them seen just once. Sequencing was done on a sample of naive CD4+ T cells from blood. The receptors were sampled from a man between 25 and 39 years old in good health.

This chain joins TRBV7-2 and TRBJ2-7, with TRBD1 as a possible D gene (5 bases). Germline V lookup: CDR1 SGHTA, CDR2 FQGNSA. This CDR3 region has 15 residues. The germline V and J ends were trimmed by 5 bases and 2 bases, with 16 bases remaining between them. For the CDR3, the DNA is TGTGCCAGCAGCCGAGATACGACAGAGACCTACGAGCAGTACTTC. Translated: CASSRDTTETYEQYF.

The chain uses TRBV28 and TRBJ2-7; D is perhaps TRBD1 (6 bases). The CDR3 covers 15 residues. Germline CDR1 is MDHEN and CDR2 is SYDVKM. Trimming took off 6 bases at V and 4 bases at J, with 19 bases between the two ends. The CDR3 nucleotides read TGTGCCAGCAGCCCTGGGACATCGGTCCGATACGAGCAGTACTTC. This gives the protein CASSPGTSVRYEQYF.

The V call is TRBV27, the J call TRBJ2-1; 14 bases line up with TRBD2. The germline V gene encodes CDR1 MNHEY and CDR2 SMNVEV (reference sequence). Trimming cost V 6 bases and J 10 bases; bases outside gene matches: 11. This CDR3 contains 16 residues. CDR3 loop: CASSSKRTSGGHEQFF. The CDR3 region has the DNA TGTGCCAGCAGCTCAAAAAGGACTAGCGGGGGGCACGAGCAGTTCTTC.

This clone was seen a few times. The J gene is TRBJ2-7, the V gene TRBV2; unclear D gene. CDR1 and CDR2 from the germline V gene are SNHLY and FYNNEI. The V end was cut by 6 bases, the J end by 3 bases, with 3 bases between. The CDR3 consists of 10 residues. In DNA form, the CDR3 reads TGTGCCAGCAGCCTCTACGAGCAGTACTTC. It specifies CASSLYEQYF.

This clone was recorded a few times. The rearrangement uses TRBV7-2 and TRBJ2-5; 8 nucleotides align to TRBD2. This CDR3 region has 15 residues. Germline V gives CDR1 SGHTA, CDR2 FQGNSA. V was clipped by 7 bases and J by 4 bases; unmatched bases: 11. The CDR3 nucleotides read TGTGCCAGCACCAATGGCGGGAGGAGGAGAGAGACCCAGTACTTC. Its translation is CASTNGGRRRETQYF.

Of note for this clone: At the DNA level, this CDR3 is encoded by other sequences in the same sample as well. The V gene is TRBV9, the J gene TRBJ2-3; 9 bases align to TRBD2. Germline CDR1 reads SGDLS; CDR2 reads YYNGEE. The junction had 6 bases not matched to a gene; V was cut back by 3 bases and J by 1 base. The CDR3 runs 16 residues. CDR3 in amino acids: CASSALAGEGTDTQYF. In DNA form, the CDR3 reads TGTGCCAGCAGCGCGTTAGCGGGAGAGGGCACAGATACGCAGTATTTT. Supplemented by reference TRBV9 and TRBJ2-3, the full variable domain reads DSGVTQTPKHLITATGQRVTLRCSPRSGDLSVYWYQQSLDQGLQFLIQYYNGEERAKGNILERFSAQQFPDLHSELNLSSLELGDSALYFCASSALAGEGTDTQYFGPGTRLTVL.

The genes are TRBV6-5 and TRBJ2-5, with D possibly matching TRBD1 (5 bases). V lost 4 bases, J lost 0 bases, and 15 bases lay in between. This CDR3 spans 16 amino acids. Germline CDR1 is MNHEY and CDR2 is SVGAGI. The CDR3 nucleotides read TGTGCCAGCAGTTCCGCAATCAGGGTAGACCAAGAGACCCAGTACTTC. Amino acid sequence: CASSSAIRVDQETQYF.

This chain uses TRBV7-9 with TRBJ2-7; 8 bases match TRBD1. The CDR3 contains 15 residues. The trim removed 6 bases at V and 2 bases at J, leaving 9 bases unmatched. The germline V gene encodes CDR1 SEHNR and CDR2 FQNEAQ (reference sequence). The CDR3 reads CASSSGQGGTYEQYF. The CDR3 coding sequence is TGTGCCAGCAGTTCTGGACAGGGAGGAACCTACGAGCAGTACTTC.

The chain joins TRBV29-1 to TRBJ2-1; TRBD2 aligns across 10 bases. This CDR3 has 13 amino acids. The V and J ends lost 4 bases and 6 bases, in that order; junction bases with no gene match: 3. CDR1 is SQVTM, CDR2 ANQGSEA, per germline. CDR3 coding DNA: TGCAGCGTTGTCCTAGCGGGAGTCAATGAGCAGTTCTTC. It encodes CSVVLAGVNEQFF.

Details on this clone: Its ends do not fully match the called genes, so a read error is possible. J is TRBJ2-3 and V is TRBV7-9, with D possibly TRBD2 on 6 matching bases. This CDR3 is 14 amino acids long. Germline V gene sequence: CDR1 SEHNR, CDR2 FQNEAQ (reference sequence). The CDR3 nucleotides read TGTGCCAGCAGCCTAGCGAGCGGCACAGATACGCAGTATTTT. This sequence encodes CASSLASGTDTQYF.

This clone was found a few times. The chain employs TRBV6-6 and TRBJ1-3; TRBD1 is a possible D gene (6 bases). Germline-derived CDR1 and CDR2 are MNHNY and SVGAGI (reference sequence). This CDR3 is built from 14 residues. V lost 2 bases, J lost 4 bases, and 9 bases lay in between. CDR3 region: CASSYRGVGNTIYF. In DNA, the CDR3 is TGTGCCAGCAGTTACAGGGGGGTGGGAAACACCATATATTTT.

The rearrangement uses TRBV9 and TRBJ2-3; 11 nucleotides line up with TRBD2. Germline V lookup: CDR1 SGDLS, CDR2 YYNGEE. The CDR3 consists of 14 residues. V gave up 3 bases and J gave up 3 bases; unmatched junction bases: 0. DNA for the CDR3: TGTGCCAGCAGCGGGACTAGCGGGACAGATACGCAGTATTTT. This gives the protein CASSGTSGTDTQYF. Using reference TRBV9 and TRBJ2-3 for the parts outside the CDR3, the full variable domain is DSGVTQTPKHLITATGQRVTLRCSPRSGDLSVYWYQQSLDQGLQFLIQYYNGEERAKGNILERFSAQQFPDLHSELNLSSLELGDSALYFCASSGTSGTDTQYFGPGTRLTVL.

The J gene is TRBJ1-1, the V gene TRBV29-1; possible D gene TRBD1, 5 bases. Trimming took off 6 bases at V and 0 bases at J, with 14 bases between the two ends. The germline CDR1 and CDR2 sequences are SQVTM and ANQGSEA. The CDR3 length is 14 residues. This chain's CDR3 is CSVEGRALNTEAFF. Written as DNA, the CDR3 is TGCAGCGTCGAGGGCAGGGCCCTGAACACTGAAGCTTTCTTT.

The chain carries TRBV29-1 and TRBJ2-7, with D perhaps TRBD1 (6 bases). CDR3 size: 14 residues. Germline CDR1 SQVTM, CDR2 ANQGSEA. V was cut by 7 bases and J by 0 bases, with 16 bases left in between. CDR3 residues: CSARTQGLSYEQYF. The CDR3 DNA is TGCAGCGCCCGAACGCAGGGGCTCTCCTACGAGCAGTACTTC.

The genes are TRBV6-1 and TRBJ2-7; the D is unclear. Germline V gene lookup returns CDR1 MNHNS and CDR2 SASEGT. V was cut by 2 bases and J by 2 bases, with 4 bases left in between. This CDR3 spans 12 amino acids. The CDR3 sequence: CASSELAYEQYF. DNA for the CDR3: TGTGCCAGCAGTGAACTTGCCTACGAGCAGTACTTC.

This clone was detected only a few times. The chain combines TRBV30 with TRBJ1-1; 7 bases are a match to TRBD1. The CDR3 is 14 amino acids. CDR1 is GTSNPN, CDR2 SVGIG, per germline (reference sequence). V was clipped by 4 bases and J by 5 bases; unmatched bases: 10. The CDR3 coding sequence is TGTGCCTGGAATCACAGGGGACGGGGGACTGAAGCTTTCTTT. Translation gives CAWNHRGRGTEAFF.

This clone is a singleton in its sample. This rearrangement joins TRBV7-2 to TRBJ2-1; tentatively, D is TRBD1 (5 bases). Germline V gene data show CDR1 as SGHTA and CDR2 as FQGNSA. V was trimmed by 3 bases and J by 8 bases, leaving 8 bases between them. The CDR3 spans 12 residues. The CDR3 bases are TGTGCCAGCAGCTTTGACAGCCATGAGCAGTTCTTC. Its protein product is CASSFDSHEQFF.

This rearrangement joins TRBV28 to TRBJ2-7, with D hard to call. This CDR3 has 12 amino acids. CDR1 is MDHEN and CDR2 is SYDVKM in the germline V gene. Between the trimmed V and J ends, which lost 5 bases and 2 bases, there was a span of 7 bases. Here the CDR3 DNA reads TGTGCCAGCAGTCCCCTAACCTACGAGCAGTACTTC. It codes for CASSPLTYEQYF. Full variable domain (rest looked up from reference TRBV28 and TRBJ2-7): DVKVTQSSRYLVKRTGEKVFLECVQDMDHENMFWYRQDPGLGLRLIYFSYDVKMKEKGDIPEGYSVSREKKERFSLILESASTNQTSMYLCASSPLTYEQYFGPGTRLTVT.

The chain recombines TRBV4-3 with TRBJ2-5; 8 bases map to TRBD2. V lost 2 bases to trimming and J lost 2 bases; unmatched junction nucleotides: 1. Germline values: CDR1 LGHNA, CDR2 YSLEER. The CDR3 extends over 14 amino acids. The CDR3 region has the DNA TGCGCCAGCAGCCAAACTAGCGGTCAAGAGACCCAGTACTTC. Encoded protein: CASSQTSGQETQYF.

This clone was counted only a few times. The V gene is TRBV19, the J gene TRBJ1-5; TRBD1 matches at 9 bases. CDR1 LNHDA and CDR2 SQIVND come from the germline V gene (reference sequence). Germline trimming cut 6 bases from V and 7 bases from J; bases unmatched to any gene: 4. This CDR3 is built from 13 residues. CDR3 residues: CASRLQGAQPQHF. CDR3 bases: TGTGCCAGTAGGTTACAGGGGGCCCAGCCCCAGCATTTT. Filled out from reference TRBV19 and TRBJ1-5, the complete variable domain reads DGGITQSPKYLFRKEGQNVTLSCEQNLNHDAMYWYRQDPGQGLRLIYYSQIVNDFQKGDIAEGYSVSREKKESFPLTVTSAQKNPTAFYLCASRLQGAQPQHFGDGTRLSIL.